Reported below is one T cell receptor (beta chain). The CDR3 is 15 amino acids. The J segment lost 7 bases and the V segment lost 6 bases, leaving 9 bases of the junction unmatched. Germline V gene sequence: CDR1 SGHKS, CDR2 YYEKEE (reference sequence). The data were taken from a study of T-cell reconstitution after alpha-beta-depleted transplantation in children. TCRbeta library preparation incorporated unique molecular identifiers. TCRdb processed the PCR reads anew with MiXCR; each CDR3 protein has one entry. The sample contains some 400,000 distinct CDR3 sequences, 20% of which appear only once. The TCR originated in a human donor who donated a stem cell graft to a child with acute myeloid leukemia. The chain employs TRBV5-5 and TRBJ2-1, with 11 bases fitting TRBD2. The source material was PBMCs from the stem cell graft donor, sampled from the stem cell graft. The CDR3 region has the DNA TGTGCCAGCAACTCGGGACTAGCGGTGATAAATGAGCAGTTCTTC. It yields the protein CASNSGLAVINEQFF.